This is a list of T cell receptor beta chains from one sample in a study of T-cell memory formation after mild COVID-19. TCRdb reprocessed the 5' RACE reads with MiXCR, giving one entry per CDR3 protein. This sample has approximately 350,000 distinct CDR3 sequences, with under 30% found just once. The sequencing sample was made of PBMCs or a T cell subset sorted from them (not recorded which). These receptors all come from an adult woman who had mild COVID-19 (a few samples of this study predate the infection). Cell type and time point are not known. The CDR3 runs from the conserved cysteine through the conserved F or W. A D gene is named only where the DNA matches it firmly. Not every row has a clone size; where given, it reads once, few, many or a size class.

V	D	size	length	J	CDR3	DNA
TRBV6-1	.	few	15	TRBJ1-5	CASRIQGGDNQPQHF	TGTGCCAGCAGAATTCAGGGAGGTGACAATCAGCCCCAGCATTTT
TRBV7-2	TRBD1	few	16	TRBJ1-2	CASSRTGGSSNYGYTF	TGTGCCAGCAGTCGGACAGGGGGCTCGTCTAACTATGGCTACACCTTC
TRBV4-3	.	.	18	TRBJ2-2	CASSQDMASPTYTGELFF	TGCGCCAGCAGCCAAGACATGGCTAGCCCAACGTACACCGGGGAGCTGTTTTTT
TRBV7-9	.	few	16	TRBJ2-7	CASSLAPDRLLYEQYF	TGTGCCAGCAGCTTAGCACCCGACAGATTACTCTACGAGCAGTACTTC
TRBV7-3	.	.	14	TRBJ2-7	CASSPTGTPYEQYF	TGTGCCAGCAGCCCTACAGGGACCCCCTACGAGCAGTACTTC
TRBV24-1	.	few	11	TRBJ1-2	CATNSEDGYTF	TGTGCCACTAATTCGGAAGATGGCTACACCTTC
TRBV25-1	.	.	14	TRBJ2-7	CASSEWEDRREQYF	TGTGCCAGCAGTGAATGGGAGGATAGGAGGGAGCAGTACTTC
TRBV5-1	.	many	13	TRBJ2-3	CASSFILTDTQYF	TGCGCCAGCAGCTTTATTTTGACAGATACGCAGTATTTT
TRBV5-5	TRBD1	few	18	TRBJ1-1	CASSLVTGTGEVRAEAFF	TGTGCCAGCAGCTTGGTCACCGGGACAGGGGAAGTTCGGGCTGAAGCTTTCTTT
TRBV6-1	.	.	15	TRBJ1-1	CASNQGQGLGTEAFF	TGTGCCAGCAACCAGGGGCAGGGGTTGGGCACTGAAGCTTTCTTT
TRBV5-5	TRBD1	.	16	TRBJ1-1	CASSLRRQGSNTEAFF	TGTGCCAGCAGCTTGCGGCGACAGGGGTCGAACACTGAAGCTTTCTTT
TRBV5-1	.	.	14	TRBJ2-7	CASSLRGRSYEQYF	TGCGCCAGCAGCTTACGGGGTCGCTCCTACGAGCAGTACTTC
TRBV4-1	TRBD2	.	22	TRBJ2-1	CASSSYGTSGPRGMGSYNEQFF	TGCGCCAGCAGCAGTTACGGGACTAGCGGCCCCAGAGGCATGGGCTCCTACAATGAGCAGTTCTTC
TRBV12-3/TRBV12-4	.	.	17	TRBJ2-6	CASSLEKTLAGANVLTF	TGTGCCAGCAGTTTGGAGAAAACGTTGGCTGGGGCCAACGTCCTGACTTTC
TRBV5-1	.	few	13	TRBJ1-2	CASSLYRVDGYTF	TGCGCCAGCAGCTTGTATAGGGTTGATGGCTACACCTTC
TRBV21-1	.	.	16	TRBJ2-3	CASSSPWGGSTDTQYF	TGTGCCAGCAGCTCCCCCTGGGGGGGTAGCACAGATACGCAGTATTTT
TRBV3-1	TRBD1	.	16	TRBJ1-1	CASSQMTGGESTEAFF	TGTGCCAGCAGCCAAATGACAGGGGGCGAATCCACTGAAGCTTTCTTT
TRBV5-1	TRBD2	few	17	TRBJ2-1	CASSSSPLAGGYNEQFF	TGCGCCAGCAGCTCCTCTCCGCTAGCGGGAGGATACAATGAGCAGTTCTTC
TRBV10-3	.	.	18	TRBJ2-1	CAISEAKVSGSFADEQFF	TGTGCCATCAGTGAGGCCAAAGTCAGCGGTTCCTTCGCAGATGAGCAGTTCTTC
TRBV29-1	.	.	14	TRBJ1-1	CSVDVSQTRTEAFF	TGCAGCGTTGATGTTAGTCAGACACGCACCGAAGCTTTCTTT
TRBV5-1	.	few	16	TRBJ2-7	CASSPDGVGLSYEQYF	TGCGCCAGCAGCCCTGATGGAGTGGGACTCTCCTACGAGCAGTACTTC
TRBV7-9	TRBD1	few	15	TRBJ2-3	CASSHRTGDTDTQYF	TGTGCCAGCAGCCACCGCACAGGGGACACAGATACGCAGTATTTT
TRBV21-1	.	few	17	TRBJ2-4	CASSKEGQGNTKNIQYF	TGTGCCAGCAGCAAAGAAGGACAGGGGAACACTAAAAACATTCAGTACTTC
TRBV20-1	.	.	14	TRBJ1-2	CSARGLNLGYGYTF	TGCAGTGCTAGAGGACTAAATTTGGGTTATGGCTACACCTTC
TRBV5-1	TRBD2	many	15	TRBJ2-2	CASSRSGGNTGELFF	TGCGCCAGCAGCAGGAGCGGGGGTAACACCGGGGAGCTGTTTTTT
TRBV20-1	.	.	14	TRBJ2-1	CSAEKPGLNNEQFF	TGCAGTGCTGAAAAGCCGGGACTCAACAATGAGCAGTTCTTC
TRBV11-2	.	.	15	TRBJ2-1	CASSLAREMLNEQFF	TGTGCCAGCAGCTTAGCCCGCGAGATGTTGAATGAGCAGTTCTTC
TRBV19	.	few	15	TRBJ1-2	CASRESDSRNYGYTF	TGTGCCAGTAGGGAATCGGACAGTAGGAACTATGGCTACACCTTC
TRBV5-4	TRBD1	.	14	TRBJ2-7	CASSLGGYAYEQYF	TGTGCCAGCAGCTTAGGGGGCTATGCCTACGAGCAGTACTTC
TRBV27	.	few	13	TRBJ1-5	CASSFRVRQPQHF	TGTGCCAGCAGTTTTCGTGTTCGCCAGCCCCAGCATTTT
TRBV19	TRBD1	.	13	TRBJ1-1	CASTLDRAVEAFF	TGTGCCAGTACCTTGGACAGGGCAGTTGAAGCTTTCTTT
TRBV20-1	.	few	14	TRBJ1-1	CSARKGVVNTEAFF	TGCAGTGCTAGAAAGGGAGTGGTGAACACTGAAGCTTTCTTT
TRBV5-1	TRBD1	few	15	TRBJ1-1	CASRDRDRGFTEAFF	TGCGCCAGCAGAGACAGGGACAGGGGGTTTACTGAAGCTTTCTTT
TRBV7-9	TRBD2	few	13	TRBJ2-1	CASKPSGYNEQFF	TGTGCCAGCAAGCCTAGCGGTTACAATGAGCAGTTCTTC
TRBV25-1	TRBD2	few	16	TRBJ2-2	CASSDERSGSAGELFF	TGTGCCAGCAGTGATGAGAGAAGCGGGAGTGCCGGGGAGCTGTTTTTT
TRBV6-5	TRBD2	.	16	TRBJ2-1	CASSYHTSGSYNEQFF	TGTGCCAGCAGTTACCATACTAGCGGCTCTTATAATGAGCAGTTCTTC
TRBV9	.	.	15	TRBJ1-3	CASSALGAKWGTTYF	TGTGCCAGCAGCGCCCTAGGGGCGAAGTGGGGCACCACATATTTT
TRBV4-3	.	.	17	TRBJ2-3	CASSQDGRRGEVWTQYF	TGCGCCAGCAGCCAAGACGGGCGGCGAGGGGAAGTTTGGACGCAGTATTTT
TRBV11-3	.	few	15	TRBJ2-5	CASSLKGGTQETQYF	TGTGCCAGCAGCTTAAAGGGAGGGACACAAGAGACCCAGTACTTC
TRBV7-9	.	.	12	TRBJ1-1	CASSPPFFGAFF	TGTGCCAGCAGCCCTCCGTTTTTTGGAGCTTTCTTT
TRBV29-1	.	many	14	TRBJ2-1	CSSRQGGRNNEQFF	TGCAGCTCCCGCCAGGGGGGCCGGAACAATGAGCAGTTCTTC
TRBV7-2	.	.	14	TRBJ2-2	CASSQDWGTGELFF	TGTGCCAGCAGCCAGGACTGGGGGACCGGGGAGCTGTTTTTT
TRBV10-3	.	.	13	TRBJ1-1	CAISPLQGTEAFF	TGTGCCATCAGTCCCCTACAGGGCACTGAAGCTTTCTTT
TRBV7-9	TRBD1	.	16	TRBJ1-5	CASSLDRGRGNQPQHF	TGTGCCAGCAGCTTAGACAGGGGGCGAGGCAATCAGCCCCAGCATTTT
TRBV12-3/TRBV12-4	.	.	15	TRBJ1-2	CASSPGGTRNYGYTF	TGTGCCAGCAGCCCGGGGGGAACCCGGAACTATGGCTACACCTTC
TRBV6-1	.	few	14	TRBJ2-3	CASRTWGVTDTQYF	TGTGCCAGCAGGACATGGGGGGTAACAGATACGCAGTATTTT
TRBV18	.	.	14	TRBJ1-1	CASSPSRHTAEAFF	TGTGCCAGCTCACCATCACGCCACACGGCTGAAGCTTTCTTT
TRBV15	TRBD1	few	14	TRBJ2-1	CATSRDRGDAKQFF	TGTGCCACCAGCAGGGACAGGGGGGATGCTAAGCAGTTCTTC
TRBV11-2	TRBD2	few	18	TRBJ2-7	CASSPIERERGSSYEQYF	TGTGCCAGCAGCCCGATCGAAAGGGAGCGGGGGAGCTCCTACGAGCAGTACTTC
TRBV7-8	.	.	17	TRBJ2-7	CASSLASRGRGSYEQYF	TGTGCCAGCAGCTTAGCCTCAAGGGGCAGGGGATCCTACGAGCAGTACTTC
TRBV3-1	.	.	15	TRBJ2-4	CASSQEWATPNIQYF	TGTGCCAGCAGCCAAGAATGGGCAACACCTAACATTCAGTACTTC
TRBV20-1	.	few	18	TRBJ2-1	CSARDPGRGTVNYNEQFF	TGCAGTGCTAGGGACCCCGGAAGAGGGACTGTGAACTACAATGAGCAGTTCTTC
TRBV13	.	few	12	TRBJ2-5	CASSLERETQYF	TGTGCCAGCAGCTTAGAGCGAGAGACCCAGTACTTC